This TCR beta chain was documented in a study of blood T cell repertoires in COVID-19. Study-level information: PBMCs, B-cell-depleted T cells, or T cells were the source of the cDNA or gDNA that made up the material.

Seattle-derived patients entered the study during active infection and were followed longitudinally. Authors' data handling: Estimation of nucleated cell counts was performed using reference gene primer amplification. Produced via immunoSEQ multiplex PCR; TCRdb's table is partial and in-frame only. V and J calls and clone size come straight from that table; D and trimming were deduced from the DNA. Among roughly 300,000 clones, roughly 90% were seen once, and the ten largest hold over 9.5%. From germline, CDR1 is MDHEN and CDR2 SYDVKM. The CDR3 sequence is 14 residues long. V dropped 10 bases and J dropped 0 bases, with 16 bases sitting between them.

V usage is TRBV28 and J usage is TRBJ2-7; D gene ambiguous. The receptor was isolated from a woman in her twenties or thirties with COVID-19, enrolled during active disease. The specimen was peripheral blood. The CDR3 sequence: CATLPEANSYEQYF. CDR3 coding DNA: TGTGCCACCTTACCCGAGGCCAACTCCTACGAGCAGTACTTC. The variable domain in full, completed from reference TRBV28 and TRBJ2-7, reads DVKVTQSSRYLVKRTGEKVFLECVQDMDHENMFWYRQDPGLGLRLIYFSYDVKMKEKGDIPEGYSVSREKKERFSLILESASTNQTSMYLCATLPEANSYEQYFGPGTRLTVT.